The rows below give T cell receptor beta chains drawn from one sample of a study of response to subunit inactivated influenza vaccine. In TCRdb, the RT-PCR reads were re-called with MiXCR into one record per CDR3 protein. The sample includes some 180,000 distinct CDR3 sequences, around a tenth seen only once; the top ten take roughly a tenth. The sample here was non-naive T cells sorted from PBMCs, taken on the day of vaccination. The source of these receptors is a man aged 45 to 65 who received an inactivated influenza vaccine. CDR3s include the opening cysteine and the closing phenylalanine or tryptophan. Each record gives: J gene, D gene, V gene, clone size, CDR3 protein, CDR3 DNA. A D gene is named only where the DNA matches it firmly. Some rows have no size entry. The others give once, few or many, or a class for an expanded clone.

j_gene: TRBJ2-7; d_gene: TRBD2; v_gene: TRBV7-2; abundance: .; CDR3aa: CASSSGTTLSYEQYF; CDR3nt: TGTGCCAGCAGCTCCGGGACTACCCTCTCCTACGAGCAGTACTTC
j_gene: TRBJ2-3; d_gene: .; v_gene: TRBV10-2; abundance: few; CDR3aa: CASSVDGETDTQYF; CDR3nt: TGCGCCAGCAGTGTGGACGGGGAAACAGATACGCAGTATTTT
j_gene: TRBJ2-5; d_gene: .; v_gene: TRBV20-1; abundance: .; CDR3aa: CSASRQWGQETQYF; CDR3nt: TGCAGTGCTAGTCGGCAGTGGGGGCAAGAGACCCAGTACTTC
j_gene: TRBJ2-2; d_gene: TRBD1; v_gene: TRBV18; abundance: few; CDR3aa: CASSPQYRTGYTGELFF; CDR3nt: TGTGCCAGCTCACCACAGTATAGGACAGGATACACCGGGGAGCTGTTTTTT
j_gene: TRBJ2-5; d_gene: .; v_gene: TRBV5-1; abundance: many; CDR3aa: CASSLGQGSGETQYF; CDR3nt: TGCGCCAGCAGCTTGGGTCAGGGGTCGGGCGAGACCCAGTACTTC
j_gene: TRBJ2-7; d_gene: .; v_gene: TRBV20-1; abundance: .; CDR3aa: CSARDWASEQYF; CDR3nt: TGCAGTGCTAGAGATTGGGCGTCCGAGCAGTACTTC
j_gene: TRBJ2-3; d_gene: TRBD2; v_gene: TRBV27; abundance: .; CDR3aa: CASSPRLAGGLDTQYF; CDR3nt: TGTGCCAGCAGCCCTCGGCTAGCGGGAGGTTTAGATACGCAGTATTTT
j_gene: TRBJ2-1; d_gene: .; v_gene: TRBV20-1; abundance: many; CDR3aa: CSVIWGAVPEQFF; CDR3nt: TGCAGTGTCATATGGGGGGCCGTCCCTGAGCAGTTCTTC
j_gene: TRBJ2-5; d_gene: .; v_gene: TRBV7-2; abundance: .; CDR3aa: CASSLWAGPQETQYF; CDR3nt: TGTGCCAGCAGCTTATGGGCAGGGCCCCAAGAGACCCAGTACTTC
j_gene: TRBJ2-3; d_gene: TRBD2; v_gene: TRBV20-1; abundance: many; CDR3aa: CSAIGLAGETQYF; CDR3nt: TGCAGTGCTATTGGACTAGCGGGGGAAACGCAGTATTTT
j_gene: TRBJ2-3; d_gene: .; v_gene: TRBV7-9; abundance: .; CDR3aa: CASGPWAGSTDTQYF; CDR3nt: TGTGCCAGTGGCCCTTGGGCAGGGAGCACAGATACGCAGTATTTT
j_gene: TRBJ2-1; d_gene: TRBD2; v_gene: TRBV6-1; abundance: .; CDR3aa: CASSPSGRYYNEQFF; CDR3nt: TGTGCCAGCAGTCCTAGCGGGAGGTATTACAATGAGCAGTTCTTC
j_gene: TRBJ2-7; d_gene: .; v_gene: TRBV5-1; abundance: many; CDR3aa: CASSLGTGIYEQYF; CDR3nt: TGCGCCAGCAGCTTGGGTACAGGGATCTACGAGCAGTACTTC
j_gene: TRBJ1-5; d_gene: .; v_gene: TRBV6-5; abundance: few; CDR3aa: CASSYSSAGDQPQHF; CDR3nt: TGTGCCAGCAGTTACTCCTCCGCCGGTGATCAGCCCCAGCATTTT
j_gene: TRBJ2-7; d_gene: .; v_gene: TRBV5-4; abundance: .; CDR3aa: CASSPGSPGSSYEQYF; CDR3nt: TGTGCCAGCAGCCCGGGCAGTCCAGGGAGCTCCTACGAGCAGTACTTC
j_gene: TRBJ2-7; d_gene: .; v_gene: TRBV29-1; abundance: many; CDR3aa: CSARAQNGEQYF; CDR3nt: TGCAGCGCGAGGGCCCAGAACGGCGAGCAGTACTTC
j_gene: TRBJ1-2; d_gene: .; v_gene: TRBV7-6; abundance: many; CDR3aa: CASSPGYGYTF; CDR3nt: TGTGCCAGCAGTCCAGGGTATGGCTACACCTTC
j_gene: TRBJ1-6; d_gene: .; v_gene: TRBV18; abundance: .; CDR3aa: CASSPQAGIGSPLHF; CDR3nt: TGTGCCAGCTCACCACAAGCAGGGATCGGTTCACCCCTCCACTTT
j_gene: TRBJ2-7; d_gene: .; v_gene: TRBV29-1; abundance: .; CDR3aa: CSVKEPEQYF; CDR3nt: TGCAGCGTTAAAGAGCCCGAGCAGTACTTC
j_gene: TRBJ1-1; d_gene: TRBD1; v_gene: TRBV6-1; abundance: many; CDR3aa: CASRRQGARDTEAFF; CDR3nt: TGTGCCAGCAGGCGACAGGGGGCGAGGGACACTGAAGCTTTCTTT
j_gene: TRBJ2-5; d_gene: TRBD1; v_gene: TRBV29-1; abundance: many; CDR3aa: CSVERDRVKTQYF; CDR3nt: TGCAGCGTTGAACGGGACAGGGTTAAGACCCAGTACTTC
j_gene: TRBJ2-2; d_gene: .; v_gene: TRBV6-5; abundance: many; CDR3aa: CASSYSDRNTGELFF; CDR3nt: TGTGCCAGCAGTTACTCCGACAGGAACACCGGGGAGCTGTTTTTT
j_gene: TRBJ2-2; d_gene: .; v_gene: TRBV6-2/TRBV6-3; abundance: few; CDR3aa: CASSYSSGQLNTGELFF; CDR3nt: TGTGCCAGCAGTTACTCGTCCGGACAATTAAACACCGGGGAGCTGTTTTTT
j_gene: TRBJ2-5; d_gene: TRBD2; v_gene: TRBV7-9; abundance: few; CDR3aa: CASRLLAGGRETQYF; CDR3nt: TGTGCCAGCAGGCTCCTAGCGGGGGGACGAGAGACTCAGTACTTC
j_gene: TRBJ2-2; d_gene: .; v_gene: TRBV9; abundance: few; CDR3aa: CASGRAGANTGELFF; CDR3nt: TGTGCCAGCGGTCGGGCGGGCGCGAACACCGGGGAGCTGTTTTTT
j_gene: TRBJ1-6; d_gene: .; v_gene: TRBV9; abundance: many; CDR3aa: CASSPRLSGYNSPLHF; CDR3nt: TGTGCCAGCAGCCCCAGACTCTCAGGCTATAATTCACCCCTCCACTTT
j_gene: TRBJ2-7; d_gene: .; v_gene: TRBV5-1; abundance: many; CDR3aa: CASSLNLAGAQGEQYF; CDR3nt: TGCGCCAGCAGCTTGAATTTGGCGGGAGCACAGGGCGAGCAGTACTTC
j_gene: TRBJ2-1; d_gene: .; v_gene: TRBV20-1; abundance: many; CDR3aa: CSARGTSSYNEQFF; CDR3nt: TGCAGTGCTAGAGGTACAAGCTCCTACAATGAGCAGTTCTTC